Listed below are T cell receptor beta chains from one sample, sequenced in a study of glioma-infiltrating T cells after dendritic cell vaccination. TCRdb keeps only in-frame clones here, not all; method: immunoSEQ multiplex PCR. The repertoire includes around 100,000 clones, about four fifths of them detected once, and around 7% sits in the top ten. The sample was blood, taken after dendritic cell vaccination. The source of these receptors is a human donor with glioblastoma. Each CDR3 is given with its conserved first and last residue. A D gene is named only where the DNA matches it firmly. A row's size may be missing; if present it is once, few, many or a size class.

>.|TRBV5-6|TRBJ1-2|.
TGTGCCAGCAGCTTGGGGTGGGGCCAGACTCTGAACTATGGCTACACCTTC
CASSLGWGQTLNYGYTF
>.|TRBV5-1|TRBJ1-1|TRBD1
TGCGCCAGCAGCTTCTCAGGGGGAAGGAACACTGAAGCTTTCTTT
CASSFSGGRNTEAFF
>once|TRBV19|TRBJ2-1|TRBD2
TGTGCCAGTAGTATCCGGACTAGCGGGGCAATTTACAATGAGCAGTTCTTC
CASSIRTSGAIYNEQFF
>.|TRBV19|TRBJ1-1|TRBD1
TGTGCCAGTAGTATAGAAGCAGGGGGCAATGAAGCTTTCTTT
CASSIEAGGNEAFF
>.|TRBV4-1|TRBJ2-1|TRBD1
TGCGCCAGCAGCCAAGGGGTTCTGAGACAGGGATACAATGAGCAGTTCTTC
CASSQGVLRQGYNEQFF
>.|TRBV10-3|TRBJ2-7|.
TGTGCCATCAGTGAGCGGGTGGACTACGAGCAGTACTTC
CAISERVDYEQYF
>.|TRBV19|TRBJ1-2|.
TGTGCCAGTAAGGATCGGGCGGGGAGCTATGGCTACACCTTC
CASKDRAGSYGYTF
>.|TRBV19|TRBJ1-1|.
TGTGCCAGTAGGTCTGGGGGGAAGAACACTGAAGCTTTCTTT
CASRSGGKNTEAFF
>.|TRBV2|TRBJ1-1|.
TGTGCCAGCAATCCCGCGCGGAACACTGAAGCTTTCTTT
CASNPARNTEAFF
>.|TRBV9|TRBJ1-6|.
TGTGCCAGCAGCGTAGAGGCAGGGGCTCTTTCACCCCTCCACTTT
CASSVEAGALSPLHF
>.|TRBV28|TRBJ2-7|TRBD1
TGTGCCAGCAGTTTAGGGACAGGGTGGGACGAGCAGTACTTC
CASSLGTGWDEQYF
>.|TRBV29-1|TRBJ1-1|TRBD1
TGCAGCGTTCCCAGGACAGGGGACGAAGCTTTCTTT
CSVPRTGDEAFF
>.|TRBV11-1|TRBJ1-2|TRBD1
TGTGCCAGCAGCTGGGGACAGTCCTATGGCTACACCTTC
CASSWGQSYGYTF
>few|TRBV5-8|TRBJ2-5|.
TGTGCCAGCAGCCTGTTCCAAGAGACCCAGTACTTC
CASSLFQETQYF
>once|TRBV2|TRBJ1-4|TRBD1
TGTGCCAGCAGTGCAAGTGGGACAGAGAATGAAAAACTGTTTTTT
CASSASGTENEKLFF
>.|TRBV7-2|TRBJ1-4|TRBD1
TGTGCCAGCAGCCCAGGACAGGGTGTCGAAAAACTGTTTTTT
CASSPGQGVEKLFF
>.|TRBV7-8|TRBJ2-1|TRBD2
TGTGCCAGCAGCCTACATCTAGCGGGGGGGACCAATGAGCAGTTCTTC
CASSLHLAGGTNEQFF
>.|TRBV7-6|TRBJ2-3|.
TGTGCCAGCAGCTTATCGGGCCTAGAGGAGGTGGGGCAGTATTTT
CASSLSGLEEVGQYF
>.|TRBV4-3|TRBJ1-6|.
TGCGCCAGCAGCCAAGATCCCGACGAGGATTCACCCCTCCACTTT
CASSQDPDEDSPLHF
>.|TRBV30|TRBJ2-1|TRBD2
TGTGCCTGGAGTGTGGGGGTGGCGGGGGGGCGGGATGAGCAGTTCTTC
CAWSVGVAGGRDEQFF
>.|TRBV7-9|TRBJ1-2|.
TGTGCCAGCAGCCCGAGTTTGGCGGTCTATGGCTACACCTTC
CASSPSLAVYGYTF
>few|TRBV6-5|TRBJ1-2|.
TGTGCCAGCAGTTTCGGACTAGGGGGCTACACCTTC
CASSFGLGGYTF